This passage covers 10 T cell receptor beta chains from one sample sequenced in a study of tumor-infiltrating lymphocytes in primary liver carcinoma. Extraction also yielded germline DNA, while blood RNA was obtained from unsorted whole blood. Priming with a constant-region primer yielded TCR beta cDNA from about 540 ng total RNA. Employing slightly modified ARM-PCR, three nested multiplex PCR rounds were run, and these gave rise to the TCR beta libraries. The opening two PCR rounds, around 10 cycles each, paired TRBV1-TRBV30 forward primers with a C-beta reverse primer. Using its own MiXCR run on the multiplex PCR reads, TCRdb lists one record per CDR3 protein. The table has approximately 330,000 distinct CDR3 sequences, approximately 64% seen once; the top ten hold 5% to 6.5%. The specimen was peripheral blood. The receptors were sampled from a man in his forties or fifties with primary liver carcinoma and hepatitis B virus infection.

This clonotype was counted at least ten times. V gene TRBV12-3 or TRBV12-4 combines with J gene TRBJ1-3, with no clear D. The CDR3 extends over 13 amino acids. The V and J ends lost 2 bases and 7 bases respectively, with 9 bases between them. In DNA form, the CDR3 reads TGTGCCAGCAGTTTACGGGATAGGAACACCATATATTTT. Translated, it gives CASSLRDRNTIYF.

This clonotype came up a few times. A much larger clone lies a single base off, so this may be a read error. The rearrangement uses TRBV4-1 and TRBJ2-3; D ambiguous. Germline V gives CDR1 MGHRA, CDR2 YSYEKL. This CDR3 is built from 14 residues. Here the CDR3 DNA reads TGCGCCAGCAGCCAAGGGACCCAACGAGATACGCAGTGTTTT. Translation gives CASSQGTQRDTQCF.

As for this clonotype: A much larger clone differs from this one at a single base, so this may be a read error. The rearrangement uses TRBV12-3 or TRBV12-4 and TRBJ1-4, with TRBD1 as a possible D gene (5 bases). The CDR3 consists of 12 residues. For the CDR3, the DNA is TGTGCCACCAGTCAGGAGGGGGAAAAACTGTTTTTT. This sequence encodes CATSQEGEKLFF.

Of note for this clonotype: A much more abundant neighbour one base away suggests this may be a read error. The rearrangement joins TRBV10-2 to TRBJ1-6, with D possibly matching TRBD1 (5 bases). Germline V CDR1 and CDR2: WSHSY, SAAADI. Trimming cost V 5 bases and J 12 bases, with 14 bases left between them. CDR3 length: 13 amino acids. The chain's CDR3 is CASSTGTSIPLHF. The CDR3 region has the DNA TGCGCCAGCAGTACCGGGACCTCTATACCCCTCCACTTT.

In the case of this clonotype: Just one base apart from a much larger clone, this may be a read error. CDR3 coding DNA: TGTGCCAGCAACCCTGGGACAGGGGTTGAGCAGTACTTC. Translation: CASNPGTGVEQYF. The rearrangement links TRBV28 to TRBJ2-7; 10 bases line up with TRBD1. In germline, CDR1 is MDHEN, CDR2 SYDVKM. CDR3 length: 13 residues. Trimming at V came to 7 bases and at J to 7 bases, leaving 7 bases not matched to a gene.

For this clonotype: As the CDR3 is not closed by the conserved phenylalanine or tryptophan, this likely results from a read error. The chain joins TRBV5-6 to TRBJ2-1; 10 nucleotides agree with TRBD2. J lost 5 bases, V lost 4 bases, and 12 bases had no gene match. This CDR3 region has 17 residues. From germline, CDR1 is SGHDT and CDR2 YYEEEE. The CDR3 nucleotides are TGTGCCAGCAGCCCCGGTGGTCAACTAGCGGGACACAATGAGCAGTTCCTC. It yields the protein CASSPGGQLAGHNEQFL.

A word on this clonotype: Compared with germline, one end of the junction differs, possibly owing to a read error. V is TRBV4-1 and J is TRBJ2-2; possibly TRBD2 for D (7 bases). Germline V lookup: CDR1 MGHRA, CDR2 YSYEKL. The CDR3 runs 18 residues. In DNA form, the CDR3 reads TGCGCCAGCAGCCAAGACAGAGGGGGGGCGTGGTACACCGGGGAGCTATTTTTT. As protein: CASSQDRGGAWYTGELFF.

Turning to this clonotype: A much larger clone is a single base away; this may be a read error. The chain employs TRBV5-1 and TRBJ2-1; 8 nucleotides line up with TRBD2. V shed 0 bases, J shed 7 bases, and the junction held 9 bases outside the gene matches. The CDR3 runs to 16 residues. The germline V gene encodes CDR1 SGHRS and CDR2 YFSETQ. The CDR3: CASSLVSSGLQNEQFF. The CDR3 DNA reads TGCGCCAGCAGCTTGGTTTCTAGCGGGCTCCAGAATGAGCAGTTCTTC.

This clonotype was seen a few times. The chain links TRBV5-4 to TRBJ1-6, with D unresolved. V was shortened by 4 bases and J by 7 bases, with 15 bases between the two germline ends. Germline assignment: CDR1 SGHNT and CDR2 YYREEE (reference sequence). CDR3 length equals 15 residues. CDR3 loop: CASSPNRAANSPLHF. The CDR3 coding sequence is TGTGCCAGCAGCCCCAATAGGGCCGCGAATTCACCCCTCCACTTT.

This clonotype was recorded once. The chain joins TRBV12-3 or TRBV12-4 to TRBJ1-5; D may be TRBD1 (5 bases). The CDR3 is made up of 15 amino acids. The V end was cut by 2 bases, the J end by 5 bases, with 13 bases between. The CDR3 DNA reads TGTGCCAGCAGTTTAACGCAGGGCCGAGATCAGCCCCAGCATTTT. Translating gives CASSLTQGRDQPQHF.